This TCR beta chain emerged from a study of early T cells in non-severe SARS-CoV-2 infection. TCRdb redid the calling of the 5' RACE reads with MiXCR, one entry per CDR3 protein. The data contain fewer than 120,000 distinct CDR3 sequences, approximately 12% of them seen just once; the ten biggest clones take up approximately 4%. From germline, CDR1 is SGHTA and CDR2 FQGTGA. This CDR3 has 13 amino acids. V gave up 10 bases and J gave up 3 bases; unmatched junction bases: 6. This receptor was taken from an adult who was a healthcare worker with PCR-confirmed SARS-CoV-2 infection or an uninfected control (not recorded which). This specimen was whole blood, taken at baseline. The chain combines TRBV7-3 with TRBJ2-5, with 9 bases matching TRBD1. The CDR3 DNA reads as TGTGCCACTTCTAGACAGGGGGAAGAGACCCAGTACTTC. Encoded protein: CATSRQGEETQYF.